Following are 24 T cell receptor beta chains from one sample sequenced in a study of blood T cell repertoires in COVID-19. Libraries were prepared by immunoSEQ multiplex PCR; TCRdb keeps only in-frame clonotypes and omits some of them. The repertoire consists of 250,000 to 300,000 clones, with around 90% occurring once and the leading ten covering roughly 4.9%. The material sequenced was peripheral blood. Receptors originate from a woman aged 55-70 years with COVID-19, enrolled during active disease.

The J gene is TRBJ1-2, the V gene TRBV18; weak D call: TRBD1 (6 bases). Between the trimmed V and J ends, which lost 5 bases and 4 bases, there was a span of 14 bases. This CDR3 is built from 14 residues. CDR1 is KGHSH and CDR2 is LQKENI in the germline V gene. The CDR3 DNA follows: TGTGCCAGCTCATCGGACAGTCAATCCTATGGCTACACCTTC. Amino acid sequence: CASSSDSQSYGYTF.

This sequence joins TRBV9 and TRBJ1-1; D remains unclear. There are 14 residues in the CDR3. Germline V CDR1 and CDR2: SGDLS, YYNGEE. V dropped 0 bases and J dropped 1 base, with 7 bases sitting between them. CDR3 in DNA: TGTGCCAGCAGCGTAGAGCCCCAGAACACTGAAGCTTTCTTT. Residues: CASSVEPQNTEAFF.

V is TRBV5-1 and J is TRBJ1-2; TRBD1 aligns across 7 bases. The J segment lost 2 bases and the V segment lost 0 bases, leaving 7 bases of the junction unmatched. CDR3 length: 16 amino acids. Looked up from germline, CDR1 is SGHRS and CDR2 is YFSETQ. The CDR3 bases are TGCGCCAGCAGCTTGGGAGGGACAGAGCGGAACTATGGCTACACCTTC. Its protein product is CASSLGGTERNYGYTF.

This chain joins TRBV7-2 and TRBJ1-2, with 7 bases matching TRBD1. Germline-derived CDR1 and CDR2 are SGHTA and FQGNSA. V shed 4 bases, J shed 10 bases, and the junction held 9 bases outside the gene matches. The CDR3 contains 13 residues. The CDR3 nucleotides are TGTGCCAGCAGCTCCTCCGGACAGGCCCACTACACCTTC. Translation: CASSSSGQAHYTF. Looking up the rest from reference TRBV7-2 and TRBJ1-2 gives the full variable domain: GAGVSQSPSNKVTEKGKDVELRCDPISGHTALYWYRQSLGQGLEFLIYFQGNSAPDKSGLPSDRFSAERTGGSVSTLTIQRTQQEDSAVYLCASSSSGQAHYTFGSGTRLTVV.

The gene calls are TRBV5-4 and TRBJ2-1, with 9 bases that match TRBD2. Trimming at V came to 4 bases and at J to 3 bases, leaving 8 bases not matched to a gene. The CDR3 loop spans 16 amino acids. Germline V gene sequence: CDR1 SGHNT, CDR2 YYREEE (reference sequence). Here the CDR3 reads CASSQGGLALYNEQFF. The CDR3 coding sequence is TGTGCCAGCAGCCAGGGCGGACTAGCGCTCTACAATGAGCAGTTCTTC.

The chain combines TRBV4-1 with TRBJ2-1; the D gene is possibly TRBD2 (6 bases). This CDR3 has 14 residues. From germline, CDR1 is MGHRA and CDR2 YSYEKL. Trimming removed 8 bases from V and 5 bases from J, with 16 bases in between. The DNA for the CDR3 is TGCGCCAGCTCACTTCCGGGGGTGAACAATGAGCAGTTCTTC. Residues: CASSLPGVNNEQFF.

The chain uses TRBV6-6 and TRBJ1-2, with D uncertain. There are 13 residues in the CDR3. Trimming removed 5 bases from V and 2 bases from J, with 9 bases in between. Germline CDR1 and CDR2: MNHNY and SVGAGI (reference sequence). In DNA, the CDR3 is TGTGCCAGCAGTCCGGGGTCGAACTATGGCTACACCTTC. This sequence encodes CASSPGSNYGYTF.

This chain joins TRBV28 and TRBJ2-1; TRBD2 matches at 10 bases. Germline assignment: CDR1 MDHEN and CDR2 SYDVKM. The CDR3 contains 16 residues. V dropped 5 bases and J dropped 2; count of bases not matched to a gene: 6. CDR3 amino acids: CASSPASGGTYNEQFF. DNA of the CDR3: TGTGCCAGCAGTCCCGCTAGCGGGGGAACCTACAATGAGCAGTTCTTC.

The CDR3 loop is CASSQDRLAGVNTQYF. Here the CDR3 DNA reads TGTGCCAGCAGCCAAGATAGACTAGCGGGAGTGAATACGCAGTATTTT. The V gene is TRBV3-1 (or the pseudogene TRBV3-2), the J gene TRBJ2-3, with 12 positions matching TRBD2. V lost 0 bases to trimming and J lost 7 bases; unmatched junction nucleotides: 5. The CDR3 consists of 16 residues. Germline CDR1 reads LGHDT; CDR2 reads YNNKEL (reference sequence).

In its sample, this clone was seen a few times. This chain links TRBV18 with TRBJ2-2; D not resolved. CDR3 length equals 14 residues. V lost 6 bases to trimming and J lost 6 bases, with 14 bases between them. Germline V gene sequence: CDR1 KGHSH, CDR2 LQKENI. CDR3 sequence reads: CASSPLIGAGELFF. The CDR3 DNA reads TGTGCCAGCTCCCCCTTGATAGGAGCCGGGGAGCTGTTTTTT. The full variable domain, with the rest looked up from reference TRBV18 and TRBJ2-2, is NAGVMQNPRHLVRRRGQEARLRCSPMKGHSHVYWYRQLPEEGLKFMVYLQKENIIDESGMPKERFSAEFPKEGPSILRIQQVVRGDSAAYFCASSPLIGAGELFFGEGSRLTVL.

V gene TRBV27 combines with J gene TRBJ2-1; D is perhaps TRBD2 (5 bases). This CDR3 contains 14 residues. Trimming cost V 2 bases and J 7 bases, with 12 bases left between them. Germline values: CDR1 MNHEY, CDR2 SMNVEV (reference sequence). As DNA, the CDR3 is TGTGCCAGCAGTTTAGGAGGACCCCAAAATGAGCAGTTCTTC. It specifies CASSLGGPQNEQFF.

The chain recombines TRBV5-6 with TRBJ2-3; no firm D call. Germline CDR1 reads SGHDT; CDR2 reads YYEEEE. The CDR3 sequence is 12 residues long. Trimming removed 4 bases at V and 1 base at J, with 4 bases between. The CDR3 here is CASSLRTDTQYF. Written as DNA, the CDR3 is TGTGCCAGCAGCCTACGCACAGATACGCAGTATTTT.

The CDR3 region is CASSLGSVGEQFF. CDR3 coding DNA: TGTGCCAGCAGCTTGGGTAGCGTAGGTGAGCAGTTCTTC. The chain links TRBV11-3 to TRBJ2-1; the D gene is possibly TRBD2 (5 bases). V was pared by 3 bases and J by 9 bases, with 12 bases between. In germline, CDR1 is SGHNT, CDR2 YENEEA. CDR3 length equals 13 residues. The full variable domain, in which reference TRBV11-3 and TRBJ2-1 provide the parts outside the CDR3, is EAGVVQSPRYKIIEKKQPVAFWCNPISGHNTLYWYLQNLGQGPELLIRYENEEAVDDSQLPKDRFSAERLKGVDSTLKIQPAELGDSAVYLCASSLGSVGEQFFGPGTRLTVL.

V is TRBV5-1 and J is TRBJ2-1; maybe TRBD2 (5 bases). CDR1 and CDR2 from the germline V gene are SGHRS and YFSETQ. The CDR3 extends over 15 amino acids. Trimming removed 4 bases at V and 1 base at J, with 12 bases between. The CDR3 is CASSAQVASYNEQFF. The CDR3 DNA follows: TGCGCCAGCAGCGCCCAAGTAGCGTCCTACAATGAGCAGTTCTTC.

The rearrangement uses TRBV5-1 and TRBJ2-5; TRBD2 is a possible D gene (5 bases). The CDR3 is 15 residues long. Germline CDR1 and CDR2: SGHRS and YFSETQ. Trimming took 3 bases from V and 0 from J, leaving 12 bases between them. The CDR3 protein is CASSYGRRDQETQYF. The CDR3, as DNA: TGCGCCAGCAGCTACGGTAGGCGGGACCAAGAGACCCAGTACTTC.

The J gene is TRBJ2-7, the V gene TRBV7-2, with TRBD2 matching over 7 bases. The germline gives CDR1 SGHTA, CDR2 FQGNSA. The trim removed 0 bases at V and 7 bases at J, leaving 6 bases unmatched. CDR3 size: 14 residues. DNA of the CDR3: TGTGCCAGCAGCTTAGCGGGAGGGCCAGGAGAGCAGTACTTC. Translated, it gives CASSLAGGPGEQYF.

The V call is TRBV5-4, the J call TRBJ1-1; D possibly corresponds to TRBD1 (5 bases). The CDR3 loop spans 17 amino acids. The V end was cut by 2 bases, the J end by 6 bases, with 23 bases between. The V gene's germline CDR1 is SGHNT and CDR2 YYREEE (reference sequence). CDR3 in DNA: TGTGCCAGCAGCTTAGGGGCGGCAGGGCGGCAAGGCTCTGAAGCTTTCTTT. It codes for CASSLGAAGRQGSEAFF.

The chain employs TRBV9 and TRBJ2-1, with D perhaps TRBD1 (5 bases). V lost 0 bases and J 0 bases, leaving 10 bases between the germline ends. Germline V gives CDR1 SGDLS, CDR2 YYNGEE. The CDR3 has 16 residues. The CDR3 DNA reads TGTGCCAGCAGCGTAGGGGCAGGGCTCTCCTACAATGAGCAGTTCTTC. Translated, it gives CASSVGAGLSYNEQFF.

The V and J genes are TRBV11-1 and TRBJ2-1; TRBD2 is a possible D gene (7 bases). Germline CDR1 and CDR2: SGHAT and FQDESV (reference sequence). The CDR3 contains 16 residues. V lost 5 bases to trimming and J lost 3 bases, with 17 bases between them. CDR3 bases: TGTGCCAGCAGCGCACACACGGGGGGCGGCTACAATGAGCAGTTCTTC. Translating it yields CASSAHTGGGYNEQFF. Full variable domain (outside the CDR3, taken from reference TRBV11-1 and TRBJ2-1): EAEVAQSPRYKITEKSQAVAFWCDPISGHATLYWYRQILGQGPELLVQFQDESVVDDSQLPKDRFSAERLKGVDSTLKIQPAELGDSAMYLCASSAHTGGGYNEQFFGPGTRLTVL.

This clone appeared a single time. The chain uses TRBV7-9 and TRBJ1-4; D possibly corresponds to TRBD1 (6 bases). This CDR3 has 17 amino acids. Germline CDR1 reads SEHNR; CDR2 reads FQNEAQ (reference sequence). V was shortened by 5 bases and J by 0 bases, with 16 bases between the two germline ends. The CDR3 coding sequence is TGTGCCAGCAGCCTATTCCGTGGGGGCCCAACTAATGAAAAACTGTTTTTT. It yields the protein CASSLFRGGPTNEKLFF.

This chain uses TRBV19 with TRBJ2-7; 7 bases agree with TRBD2. V shed 10 bases and J 5 bases; nucleotides not matched to a gene: 17. CDR1 is LNHDA and CDR2 is SQIVND in the germline V gene (reference sequence). The CDR3 is made up of 15 amino acids. DNA for the CDR3: TGTGCCACCGCCCTCCCTGGCGGGAGATTTGACGAGCAGTACTTC. Translated: CATALPGGRFDEQYF.

The genes are TRBV30 and TRBJ1-2, with D maybe TRBD1 (5 bases). This CDR3 has 14 residues. V was clipped by 0 bases and J by 4 bases, with 12 bases between them. Looked up from germline, CDR1 is GTSNPN and CDR2 is SVGIG (reference sequence). CDR3 in DNA: TGTGCCTGGAGTGTAGGGGTCCAGTTCTATGGCTACACCTTC. This sequence encodes CAWSVGVQFYGYTF.

The chain joins TRBV6-5 to TRBJ1-1; perhaps TRBD1 as D (6 bases). The CDR3 is 15 amino acids. Germline-derived CDR1 and CDR2 are MNHEY and SVGAGI. Between the trimmed V and J ends, which lost 5 bases and 1 base, there was a span of 14 bases. CDR3 nucleotides: TGTGCCAGCAGTCCCGGGGGGCCGGGGAACACTGAAGCTTTCTTT. Translation gives CASSPGGPGNTEAFF.

The J gene is TRBJ1-4, the V gene TRBV3-1 (or the pseudogene TRBV3-2); a weak D match, TRBD1 (5 bases). V shed 1 base and J shed 8 bases, with 14 bases lying between them. Looked up from germline, CDR1 is LGHDT and CDR2 is YNNKEL (reference sequence). The CDR3 length is 15 residues. Here the CDR3 DNA reads TGTGCCAGCAGCCAAGGGGGGGGTTATGTGGAAAAACTGTTTTTT. Translation: CASSQGGGYVEKLFF.